This T cell receptor (beta chain) is from a study of blood T cell repertoires in COVID-19. The CDR3 has 15 amino acids. From germline, CDR1 is SGHKS and CDR2 YYEKEE (reference sequence). With V trimmed by 4 bases and J by 2 bases, 6 bases remained unmatched. Here immunoSEQ multiplex PCR was the method, and the copy in TCRdb shows in-frame clones only, minus some. The repertoire holds roughly 250,000 clones, with roughly 93% as singletons. Cohort assignment relied on participant-reported clinical history. This TCR was recovered from a woman aged 40 to 50 with acute COVID-19. Sequencing was done on a sample of PBMCs or T cells enriched from blood (not recorded which). V gene TRBV5-5 combines with J gene TRBJ2-7; 10 bases fit TRBD2. CDR3 sequence reads: CASSPLGLAAYEQYF. The CDR3 region has the DNA TGTGCCAGCAGCCCCCTCGGACTAGCGGCCTACGAGCAGTACTTC.